Each of the 27 T cell receptor beta chains below was sequenced from the same sample in a study of CD8 T cells in Susac syndrome. Random hexamers served to reverse transcribe about 0.45 to 1 ug RNA. TCRdb reprocessed the immunoSEQ multiplex PCR reads via MiXCR and lists one record per CDR3 protein. The sample records some 130,000 distinct CDR3 sequences, approximately 95% being singletons. The sequenced sample was CD8+ T cells from PBMCs. The receptors were sampled from a human donor with Susac syndrome.

This chain joins TRBV20-1 and TRBJ1-1; no definite D call. Trimming took 4 bases from V and 3 from J, leaving 6 bases between them. The CDR3 covers 11 residues. The germline CDR1 and CDR2 sequences are DFQATT and SNEGSKA (reference sequence). The CDR3 loop reads CSANGDTEAFF. The CDR3 nucleotides read TGCAGTGCTAACGGAGACACTGAAGCTTTCTTT.

The table lists this clonotype with a count of one. The rearrangement joins TRBV9 to TRBJ1-2; weak D call: TRBD1 (5 bases). V shed 2 bases and J shed 6 bases, with 8 bases lying between them. Germline-derived CDR1 and CDR2 are SGDLS and YYNGEE. The CDR3 is made up of 12 amino acids. The CDR3 here is CASSVQGDGYTF. CDR3 DNA: TGTGCCAGCAGCGTCCAGGGAGATGGCTACACCTTC.

The gene calls are TRBV7-9 and TRBJ2-3; D might be TRBD1 (5 bases). Germline V lookup: CDR1 SEHNR, CDR2 FQNEAQ (reference sequence). The CDR3 spans 16 residues. The V and J ends lost 5 bases and 4 bases respectively, with 19 bases between them. The CDR3 sequence is CASSHSARGYADTQYF. As DNA, the CDR3 is TGTGCCAGCAGCCATTCAGCTAGGGGATACGCAGATACGCAGTATTTT.

The chain has TRBV2 and TRBJ1-1; a possible D gene is TRBD1 (6 bases). The CDR3 contains 15 residues. The ends were cut back, 5 bases at V and 0 bases at J, with 13 bases in the middle. Per germline, CDR1 SNHLY and CDR2 FYNNEI. Here the CDR3 reads CASSYTRGLNTEAFF. DNA of the CDR3: TGTGCCAGCAGTTATACCAGGGGTTTGAACACTGAAGCTTTCTTT.

This chain connects TRBV5-1 to TRBJ1-1; TRBD1 might be the D (6 bases). The V end was cut by 2 bases, the J end by 6 bases, with 8 bases between. Germline lookup yields CDR1 SGHRS and CDR2 YFSETQ. The CDR3 has 12 amino acids. The CDR3 sequence: CASSLQGSEAFF. The CDR3 DNA sequence: TGCGCCAGCAGCTTACAGGGCTCTGAAGCTTTCTTT.

The chain combines TRBV6-1 with TRBJ2-1; 11 nucleotides align to TRBD2. The CDR3 extends over 15 amino acids. The germline V gene encodes CDR1 MNHNS and CDR2 SASEGT. Germline trimming cut 6 bases from V and 3 bases from J; bases unmatched to any gene: 4. The CDR3: CASRLAGGNYNEQFF. The CDR3 nucleotides read TGTGCCAGCAGGTTAGCGGGAGGGAACTACAATGAGCAGTTCTTC.

In nucleotides, the CDR3 is TGCGCCAGCAGCTTGGGTTCATTAGATGAGCAGTTCTTC. Translation: CASSLGSLDEQFF. This rearrangement joins TRBV5-1 to TRBJ2-1; D is uncertain. V was pared by 0 bases and J by 8 bases, with 9 bases between. Looked up from germline, CDR1 is SGHRS and CDR2 is YFSETQ. There are 13 residues in the CDR3.

This chain uses TRBV11-1 with TRBJ1-2; the D gene is possibly TRBD1 (6 bases). This CDR3 has 15 amino acids. Deletions cut 4 bases from V and 4 bases from J, with 16 bases between. Germline-derived CDR1 and CDR2 are SGHAT and FQDESV (reference sequence). The chain's CDR3 is CASSSVDSWSYGYTF. The CDR3 DNA reads as TGTGCCAGCAGCTCGGTGGACAGCTGGAGCTATGGCTACACCTTC.

V usage is TRBV6-5 and J usage is TRBJ2-5; 11 nucleotides match TRBD2. V was pared by 0 bases and J by 1 base, with 4 bases of the junction left unmatched. CDR3 length equals 17 residues. Germline V lookup: CDR1 MNHEY, CDR2 SVGAGI. CDR3 in DNA: TGTGCCAGCAGTTACTCGATCGGGACTAGCGGCCAAGAGACCCAGTACTTC. Its translation is CASSYSIGTSGQETQYF.

The V and J genes are TRBV20-1 and TRBJ2-4; D is unresolved. Deletions cut 0 bases from V and 7 bases from J, with 10 bases between. The CDR3 loop spans 13 amino acids. Germline CDR1 DFQATT, CDR2 SNEGSKA (reference sequence). CDR3 sequence reads: CSARDLNHNIQYF. CDR3 nucleotide sequence: TGCAGTGCTAGAGATCTCAACCATAACATTCAGTACTTC.

The chain joins TRBV9 to TRBJ2-7; TRBD2 aligns across 9 bases. The CDR3 runs 16 residues. Germline V gene sequence: CDR1 SGDLS, CDR2 YYNGEE. Trimming cost V 0 bases and J 2 bases; bases outside gene matches: 6. CDR3 residues: CASSVEASGTTYEQYF. CDR3 DNA sequence: TGTGCCAGCAGCGTAGAGGCTAGCGGGACCACCTACGAGCAGTACTTC. Variable domain in full (rest from reference TRBV9 and TRBJ2-7): DSGVTQTPKHLITATGQRVTLRCSPRSGDLSVYWYQQSLDQGLQFLIQYYNGEERAKGNILERFSAQQFPDLHSELNLSSLELGDSALYFCASSVEASGTTYEQYFGPGTRLTVT.

The V and J genes are TRBV19 and TRBJ2-6; D remains unclear. Germline assignment: CDR1 LNHDA and CDR2 SQIVND (reference sequence). Trimming left V 3 bases short and J 2 bases short, with 8 bases between. The CDR3 is made up of 15 amino acids. The CDR3 region has the DNA TGTGCCAGTAGTATTTCTGGAGCTGGGGCCAACGTCCTGACTTTC. Its protein is CASSISGAGANVLTF.

V is TRBV15 and J is TRBJ2-5; no clear D gene. CDR1 and CDR2 from the germline V gene are LNHNV and YYDKDF (reference sequence). The CDR3 sequence is 15 residues long. V dropped 1 base and J dropped 5 bases, with 14 bases sitting between them. For the CDR3, the DNA is TGTGCCACCAGCAGAGTACAGATCTCCGGGGAGACCCAGTACTTC. It translates to CATSRVQISGETQYF.

This sequence joins TRBV5-1 and TRBJ2-1, with unresolved D. Germline lookup yields CDR1 SGHRS and CDR2 YFSETQ. V shed 2 bases and J shed 6 bases, with 3 bases lying between them. The CDR3 is made up of 11 amino acids. CDR3: CASSFTNEQFF. The CDR3 DNA reads as TGCGCCAGCAGCTTTACCAATGAGCAGTTCTTC.

The V gene is TRBV28, the J gene TRBJ2-1; TRBD2 matches 12 bases. CDR1 and CDR2 (germline): MDHEN, SYDVKM. The CDR3 length is 17 residues. With V trimmed by 2 bases and J by 1 base, 3 bases remained unmatched. CDR3 loop: CASSLPLAGGSYNEQFF. In nucleotides, the CDR3 is TGTGCCAGCAGTTTACCCCTAGCGGGAGGGTCCTACAATGAGCAGTTCTTC.

The chain recombines TRBV19 with TRBJ1-3, with no clear D. V gave up 0 bases and J gave up 0 bases, with 9 bases separating them. Germline-derived CDR1 and CDR2 are LNHDA and SQIVND (reference sequence). The CDR3 length is 16 residues. CDR3 region: CASSIDLPDSGNTIYF. In nucleotides, the CDR3 is TGTGCCAGTAGTATAGATTTGCCGGACTCTGGAAACACCATATATTTT.

The chain recombines TRBV6-5 with TRBJ1-2; no reliable D call. Trimming removed 2 bases at V and 3 bases at J, with 13 bases between. CDR3 length equals 15 residues. Per the germline V gene, CDR1 is MNHEY and CDR2 is SVGAGI. The CDR3 sequence: CASSYIGSRHYGYTF. In DNA, the CDR3 is TGTGCCAGCAGTTACATTGGCAGTCGGCACTATGGCTACACCTTC.

This chain links TRBV9 with TRBJ2-5, with TRBD2 identical over 10 bases. The CDR3 covers 16 residues. With 4 bases clipped from V and 4 bases from J, the junction kept 10 bases outside the gene matches. The germline gives CDR1 SGDLS, CDR2 YYNGEE. CDR3 nucleotides: TGTGCCAGCAGCCCTAGACCTGGACTAGCGGTAGAGACCCAGTACTTC. This sequence encodes CASSPRPGLAVETQYF.

The chain employs TRBV20-1 and TRBJ2-7; no reliable D call. Germline-derived CDR1 and CDR2 are DFQATT and SNEGSKA (reference sequence). The V gene lost 1 base and the J gene lost 7 bases, with 8 bases spanning the gap. This CDR3 spans 11 amino acids. As DNA, the CDR3 is TGCAGTGCTAGAGGCAGCGTAGAGCAGTACTTC. Translating it yields CSARGSVEQYF.

The chain combines TRBV4-1 with TRBJ2-1, with 10 bases fitting TRBD1. Germline CDR1 is MGHRA and CDR2 is YSYEKL. Unmatched junction bases numbered 2, after V lost 4 bases and J lost 5 bases. The CDR3 has 14 residues. This chain's CDR3 is CASSLGTGDNEQFF. The CDR3 DNA reads as TGCGCCAGCAGCCTCGGGACAGGGGACAATGAGCAGTTCTTC.

This chain connects TRBV9 to TRBJ2-1, with 9 positions matching TRBD2. The V segment lost 0 bases and the J segment 5 bases; nucleotides outside the gene matches: 3. CDR1 and CDR2 (germline): SGDLS, YYNGEE. The CDR3 spans 15 residues. As DNA, the CDR3 is TGTGCCAGCAGCGTAGGGGGGACTAGCAACAATGAGCAGTTCTTC. Its protein is CASSVGGTSNNEQFF.

The chain carries TRBV20-1 and TRBJ2-2, with D possibly being TRBD1 (5 bases). The CDR3 consists of 14 residues. The V end was cut by 2 bases, the J end by 1 base, with 8 bases between. Per the germline V gene, CDR1 is DFQATT and CDR2 is SNEGSKA (reference sequence). The CDR3 DNA follows: TGCAGTGCTAGAAGCGACAGGAACACCGGGGAGCTGTTTTTT. It translates to CSARSDRNTGELFF.

The chain links TRBV29-1 to TRBJ2-2, with unresolved D. V was shortened by 1 base and J by 6 bases, with 12 bases between the two germline ends. Germline CDR1 reads SQVTM; CDR2 reads ANQGSEA. This CDR3 region has 14 residues. The CDR3 sequence: CSVEGLDDAGELFF. In nucleotides, the CDR3 is TGCAGCGTTGAAGGGCTAGATGACGCCGGGGAGCTGTTTTTT.

V usage is TRBV5-4 and J usage is TRBJ1-2; possibly TRBD1 for D (5 bases). Trimming stripped 4 bases from V and 4 bases from J, with 17 bases between. Germline-derived CDR1 and CDR2 are SGHNT and YYREEE (reference sequence). The CDR3 length is 15 residues. CDR3: CASSDRGRGAYGYTF. CDR3 nucleotide sequence: TGTGCCAGCAGCGACCGGGGGAGGGGCGCCTATGGCTACACCTTC.

The chain couples TRBV3-1 to TRBJ1-2; 9 bases match TRBD1. This CDR3 comprises 15 residues. CDR1 is LGHDT, CDR2 YNNKEL, per germline (reference sequence). With 2 bases clipped from V and 8 bases from J, the junction kept 9 bases outside the gene matches. The CDR3 DNA follows: TGTGCCAGCAGCCAATTCCGGGACAGGGTAACCGGCTACACCTTC. This sequence encodes CASSQFRDRVTGYTF.

This chain links TRBV20-1 with TRBJ2-3; D is ambiguous. The CDR3 covers 11 residues. With 5 bases removed from V and 5 bases from J, the gap between germline ends came to 8 bases. Germline CDR1 DFQATT, CDR2 SNEGSKA (reference sequence). CDR3 nucleotide sequence: TGCAGTGCTCGACATGGAGATACGCAGTATTTT. Translating gives CSARHGDTQYF.

The chain carries TRBV5-1 and TRBJ2-7, with TRBD2 as a possible D gene (5 bases). Trimming stripped 7 bases from V and 2 bases from J, with 16 bases between. The CDR3 spans 14 residues. The V gene's germline CDR1 is SGHRS and CDR2 YFSETQ. The chain's CDR3 is CASSRGSTAYEQYF. In nucleotides, the CDR3 is TGCGCCAGCTCACGAGGGAGCACCGCCTACGAGCAGTACTTC.